This T cell receptor (beta chain) derives from a study of blood T cell repertoires in COVID-19 (dated by TCRdb to 2018 to 2021). Broadly, across the study: Collaborator samples came from the United States, Italy and Spain and covered acute and convalescent phases of COVID-19. The repertoires were released in a freely available public database meant as a resource for research on the immune response to SARS-CoV-2. Subjects who had been exposed to COVID-19, were actively infected with it, or had recovered from it provided the deeply sampled blood TCRbeta repertoires that made up the dataset. HLA class I and class II types, where available, came from metadata supplied by the sample provider rather than from assay-based typing. The sample metadata nearly always contained a de-identified subject ID, COVID-19 status, age in years and sex. The prospective study material was composed of cDNA or gDNA derived from T cells, B-cell-depleted T cells, or PBMCs. Samples were obtained from the ongoing ImmuneRACE study (first 160 participants) and from 1,000 to 1,500 subjects provided by 6 global collaborators. What the authors observed across the whole study: Clinical and demographic metadata were provided uncurated, with the amount varying by source and participant.

From a lookup of the germline V gene (reference sequence), CDR1 and CDR2 are MNHEY and SMNVEV. V is trimmed back by 7 bases and J by 9 bases, and the junction contains 9 bases that no gene match accounts for. Its CDR3 holds 14 amino acids, cysteine through phenylalanine. Only the CDR3 DNA is retained, 42 bases long and in frame from the first base. Notes on this clone: What this receptor recognizes is not known. No base qualities exist here, and no much larger clone lies one base off it.

In Seattle, one collaborating source enrolled patients while the infection was active and tracked those patients longitudinally over the course of disease. Each collaborating institution followed its own protocols to collect whole blood in K2EDTA tubes. For TCRbeta analysis, collaborator samples were shipped as frozen whole blood, as isolated PBMCs, or as DNA extracted from either sample type. TCRbeta CDR3 regions were amplified from genomic DNA by means of the immunoSEQ Assay, a bias-controlled multiplex PCR. Per the original workflow: Within the assay, amplification of reference gene primers was used to estimate how many nucleated cells each sample contained. To quantify the absolute abundance of each unique TCRbeta CDR3 rearrangement, sequence reads were collapsed and filtered. Productive Simpson clonality was computed per sample as the square root of Simpson's diversity index over productive rearrangements. Imported from immuneACCESS, the table was reduced by TCRdb to in-frame sequences with V and J called. These copies leave out some clones; in studies compared against another copy, an unresolved V gene accounts for under half, and the cause of the remainder is not known. V and J calls and clone size are as listed in that table; D and trimming were resolved from the DNA. The sample has fewer than 350,000 clones on record, about nine tenths of them singletons. Together, the top ten hold around 3.9% of the sample.

This TCR derives from a woman aged 55-69 years with COVID-19, enrolled during active disease. The receptor chain draws on TRBV27 and TRBJ2-1; 10 central bases correspond to TRBD2. The sample comprised peripheral blood. The CDR3 here reads CASTRAGGPGEQFF. The sequence in DNA is TGTGCCAGCACTCGAGCGGGGGGGCCTGGTGAGCAGTTCTTC.